A single sample gave rise to the 13 T cell receptor beta chains below, sequenced in a study of T cells in Graves' hyperthyroidism and ophthalmopathy. TCR beta CDR3 regions were amplified from RNA transcripts. HTBI primers were the set used in a first-round RT-PCR of the TCR CDR3. TCRdb fed the multiplex PCR reads into MiXCR, producing one record per CDR3 protein. The sample has approximately 560,000 distinct CDR3 sequences; under 60% are singletons. Sequenced input: peripheral blood or thyroid tissue (not recorded which). All receptors derive from a woman aged 18-35 years with Graves' hyperthyroidism.

This clonotype was counted at least ten times. The V gene is TRBV29-1, the J gene TRBJ2-7, with 7 bases identical to TRBD2. This CDR3 is 14 amino acids long. The germline V gene has CDR1 SQVTM and CDR2 ANQGSEA. The junction had 5 bases not matched to a gene; V was cut back by 0 bases and J by 3 bases. CDR3 DNA sequence: TGCAGCGTTGAAGATCCGGCTAGCGGCTACGAGCAGTACTTC. Residues: CSVEDPASGYEQYF.

In DNA form, the CDR3 reads TGTGCCAGTAGTATTAGGAGGGACACTGAAGCTTTCTTT. This gives the protein CASSIRRDTEAFF. This chain uses TRBV7-2 with TRBJ1-1; D is unresolved. Germline V gene lookup returns CDR1 SGHTA and CDR2 FQGNSA. CDR3 size: 13 residues. V lost 9 bases and J lost 3, with 14 bases in between.

With regard to this clonotype: A read error may explain this, as a much larger clone is one base away. The J gene is TRBJ2-5, the V gene TRBV7-2; 10 bases align to TRBD2. Looked up from germline, CDR1 is SGHTA and CDR2 is FQGNSA. The CDR3 is 15 residues long. V lost 5 bases, J lost 7 bases, and 10 bases stayed unmatched. The CDR3 DNA reads as TGTGCCAGCAGCCCCGGGGCTAGCGGGAGCGGGACCCAGTACTTC. Protein product: CASSPGASGSGTQYF.

This clonotype was detected a few times. The CDR3 DNA sequence: TGTGCCAGCAGCTGGGCTAGCGGGAGCTCCTACGAGCAGTACTTC. Protein sequence: CASSWASGSSYEQYF. V is TRBV7-2 and J is TRBJ2-7; 10 bases agree with TRBD2. The CDR3 has 15 residues. Per the germline V gene, CDR1 is SGHTA and CDR2 is FQGNSA. V lost 4 bases to trimming and J lost 0 bases; unmatched junction nucleotides: 3.

Details on this clonotype: Since a much larger clone is just one base distant, this may be a read error. The V gene is TRBV6-1, the J gene TRBJ2-7, with 7 positions matching TRBD1. The length of the CDR3 is 15 residues. Trimming took 4 bases from V and 2 from J; bases not matched to a gene: 8. In germline, CDR1 is MNHNS, CDR2 SASEGT. The CDR3 DNA reads TGTGCCAGCAGTGGAGTTTGGGACAGAACCTACGAGCAGTACTTC. This codes for CASSGVWDRTYEQYF.

This chain joins TRBV7-9 and TRBJ1-1, with a weak D call TRBD1 (6 bases). Trimming took off 5 bases at V and 7 bases at J, with 14 bases between the two ends. Germline V gives CDR1 SEHNR, CDR2 FQNEAQ (reference sequence). CDR3 size: 13 residues. CDR3 protein: CASSLDSWVEAFF. In DNA, the CDR3 is TGTGCCAGCAGCCTGGACAGTTGGGTTGAAGCTTTCTTT.

The J gene is TRBJ1-4, the V gene TRBV7-3; 11 nucleotides align to TRBD1. In germline, CDR1 is SGHTA, CDR2 FQGTGA. Trimming at V came to 5 bases and at J to 1 base, leaving 3 bases not matched to a gene. The CDR3 is 16 amino acids. CDR3 in amino acids: CASSPGTGGTNEKLFF. The CDR3 DNA follows: TGTGCCAGCAGCCCCGGGACAGGGGGAACTAATGAAAAACTGTTTTTT.

This clonotype has ten or more counts. CDR3 in DNA: TGCAGTGCTGCAGGACAGGGGTTAACTGAAGCTTTCTTT. Encoded protein: CSAAGQGLTEAFF. The chain joins TRBV20-1 to TRBJ1-1; 9 bases are a match to TRBD1. Germline V gene data show CDR1 as DFQATT and CDR2 as SNEGSKA (reference sequence). This CDR3 spans 13 amino acids. Losses at the gene ends were 5 bases for V and 5 bases for J; bases not matched to a gene: 6.

This clonotype has just a few counts. The chain uses TRBV7-9 and TRBJ2-5; 8 bases are a match to TRBD2. The CDR3 length is 15 residues. Germline V gives CDR1 SEHNR, CDR2 FQNEAQ (reference sequence). V gave up 3 bases and J gave up 5 bases; unmatched junction bases: 8. The CDR3 region has the DNA TGTGCCAGCAGCTTGCCCGGGAGGGCCGGGGAGACCCAGTACTTC. Its protein is CASSLPGRAGETQYF.

This sequence joins TRBV7-9 and TRBJ1-1; D gene uncertain. The CDR3 loop spans 14 amino acids. Germline assignment: CDR1 SEHNR and CDR2 FQNEAQ (reference sequence). V gave up 11 bases and J gave up 4 bases, with 20 bases separating them. Here the CDR3 reads CASLRWPGGTEAFF. The CDR3 region has the DNA TGTGCCTCGCTCAGGTGGCCGGGCGGCACTGAAGCTTTCTTT.

This clonotype was detected many times. The rearrangement uses TRBV2 and TRBJ1-1; the match to TRBD1 covers 8 bases. CDR3 length: 14 residues. The J segment lost 4 bases and the V segment lost 6 bases, leaving 7 bases of the junction unmatched. The V gene's germline CDR1 is SNHLY and CDR2 FYNNEI. CDR3 protein: CASSHDRGVTEAFF. The CDR3 DNA is TGTGCCAGCAGCCACGACAGGGGAGTCACTGAAGCTTTCTTT.

This clonotype appeared many times. The CDR3 bases are TGTGCCATCAGTGGGGGCAGGGCCCACGAGCAGTACTTC. Translated, it gives CAISGGRAHEQYF. V gene TRBV10-3 combines with J gene TRBJ2-7; the D gene is possibly TRBD1 (5 bases). V shed 4 bases and J shed 5 bases, with 12 bases lying between them. Germline V gives CDR1 ENHRY, CDR2 SYGVKD. This CDR3 region has 13 residues.

The rearrangement links TRBV24-1 to TRBJ2-2; 9 nucleotides agree with TRBD1. The CDR3 has 14 amino acids. The V gene's germline CDR1 is KGHDR and CDR2 SFDVKD. V dropped 6 bases and J dropped 6; count of bases not matched to a gene: 4. CDR3 DNA sequence: TGTGCCACCAGTCTACAGGGGGCACCCGGGGAGCTGTTTTTT. It translates to CATSLQGAPGELFF.